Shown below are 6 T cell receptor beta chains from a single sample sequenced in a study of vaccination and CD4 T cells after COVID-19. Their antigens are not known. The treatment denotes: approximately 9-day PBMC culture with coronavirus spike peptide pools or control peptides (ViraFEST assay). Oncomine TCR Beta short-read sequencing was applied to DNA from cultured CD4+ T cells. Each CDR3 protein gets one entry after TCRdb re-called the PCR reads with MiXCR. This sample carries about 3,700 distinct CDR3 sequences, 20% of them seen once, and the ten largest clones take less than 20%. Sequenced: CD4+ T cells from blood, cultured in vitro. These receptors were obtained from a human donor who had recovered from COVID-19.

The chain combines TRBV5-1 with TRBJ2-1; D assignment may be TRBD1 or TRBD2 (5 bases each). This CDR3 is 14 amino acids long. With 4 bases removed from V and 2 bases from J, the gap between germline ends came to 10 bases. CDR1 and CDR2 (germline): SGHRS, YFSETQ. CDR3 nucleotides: TGCGCCAGCAGCCGGGACCCTACCTACAATGAGCAGTTCTTC. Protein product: CASSRDPTYNEQFF.

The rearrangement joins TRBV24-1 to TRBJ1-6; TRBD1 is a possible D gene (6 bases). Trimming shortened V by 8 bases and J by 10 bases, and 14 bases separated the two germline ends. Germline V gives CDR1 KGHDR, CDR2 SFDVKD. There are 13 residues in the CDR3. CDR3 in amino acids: CATKMDSLSPLHF. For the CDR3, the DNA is TGTGCCACCAAGATGGACAGCCTCTCACCCCTCCACTTT.

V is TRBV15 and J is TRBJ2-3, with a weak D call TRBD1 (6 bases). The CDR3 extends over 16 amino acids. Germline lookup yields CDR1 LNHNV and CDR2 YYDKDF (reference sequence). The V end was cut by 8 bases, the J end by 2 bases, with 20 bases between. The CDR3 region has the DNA TGTGCCACCCGAAATAGGGGGAGTTCCATCACAGATACGCAGTATTTT. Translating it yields CATRNRGSSITDTQYF.

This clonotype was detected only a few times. The DNA for the CDR3 is TGTGCCAGCAGTCACCTTCTACAGGGGCTAAAAGCTTTCTTT. It encodes CASSHLLQGLKAFF. The chain recombines TRBV12-3 or TRBV12-4 with TRBJ1-1; 7 positions agree with TRBD1. V gave up 5 bases and J gave up 9 bases; unmatched junction bases: 12. The CDR3 length is 14 residues.

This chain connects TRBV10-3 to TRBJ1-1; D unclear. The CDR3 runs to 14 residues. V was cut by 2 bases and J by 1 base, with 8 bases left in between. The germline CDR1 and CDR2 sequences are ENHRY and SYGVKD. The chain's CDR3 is CAISEAGKNTEAFF. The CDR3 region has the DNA TGTGCCATCAGTGAGGCGGGGAAGAACACTGAAGCTTTCTTT.

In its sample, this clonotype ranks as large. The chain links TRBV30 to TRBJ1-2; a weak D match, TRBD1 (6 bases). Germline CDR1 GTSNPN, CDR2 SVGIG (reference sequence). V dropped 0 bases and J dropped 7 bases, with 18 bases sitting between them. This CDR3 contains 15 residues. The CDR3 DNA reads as TGTGCCTGGAGTGTACCAACAGGGCAGGGCGGTGGCTACACCTTC. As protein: CAWSVPTGQGGGYTF. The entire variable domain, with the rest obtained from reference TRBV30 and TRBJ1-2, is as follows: SQTIHQWPATLVQPVGSPLSLECTVEGTSNPNLYWYRQAAGRGLQLLFYSVGIGQISSEVPQNLSASRPQDRQFILSSKKLLLSDSGFYLCAWSVPTGQGGGYTFGSGTRLTVV.